This TCR beta chain was sequenced in a study of blood T cell repertoires in COVID-19. Study background: Spain, Italy and the United States supplied samples that represented acute and convalescent COVID-19. T cells, B-cell-depleted T cells, or PBMCs provided the cDNA or gDNA that served as material.

V dropped 3 bases and J dropped 2 bases, with 14 bases sitting between them. This CDR3 contains 14 residues. Germline CDR1 reads GTSNPN; CDR2 reads SVGIG (reference sequence). Per the study methods: Amplification of reference gene primers was used by the study to estimate nucleated cell counts. The table came from immunoSEQ multiplex PCR; TCRdb's copy has only in-frame clones and leaves some out. From that table come the V and J calls and clone size; the DNA was used to work out D and trimming. The sample has about 190,000 clones; around 89% are singletons. This TCR was recovered from a man in his forties or fifties with acute or convalescent COVID-19. The sequenced sample was peripheral blood. J is TRBJ2-7 and V is TRBV30, with D maybe TRBD1 (5 bases). The chain's CDR3 is CAWSELRVAYEQYF. CDR3 sequence (DNA): TGTGCCTGGAGCGAACTCAGGGTTGCCTACGAGCAGTACTTC. Full variable domain (missing parts from reference TRBV30 and TRBJ2-7): SQTIHQWPATLVQPVGSPLSLECTVEGTSNPNLYWYRQAAGRGLQLLFYSVGIGQISSEVPQNLSASRPQDRQFILSSKKLLLSDSGFYLCAWSELRVAYEQYFGPGTRLTVT.